Below, 32 T cell receptor beta chains from the same sample are listed, as sequenced in a study of neoadjuvant anti-PD-1 for oral cavity cancer (dated by TCRdb to the early 2020s). The time point label on this specimen signifies: after neoadjuvant nivolumab, at surgical resection. Library preparation employed the immunoSEQ multiplex PCR assay. TCRdb holds this immuneACCESS table with in-frame rearrangements only. Some clones are missing; in checked studies, unresolved V genes explain under half, and the rest has no known cause. The sample records roughly 16,000 clones, roughly 41% of which are singletons. Around two fifths of the sample goes to the ten largest clones. The source material was tumor tissue, sampled after nivolumab (anti-PD-1) treatment. All receptors derive from a person aged 40 to 85 with oral cavity squamous cell carcinoma.

This clone appeared a few times. The gene calls are TRBV19 and TRBJ2-1; D uncertain. Germline loops: CDR1 LNHDA, CDR2 SQIVND (reference sequence). CDR3 size: 13 residues. V was cut by 6 bases and J by 2 bases, with 8 bases left in between. The CDR3 spells CASRHPTYNEQFF. In DNA, the CDR3 is TGTGCCAGTAGGCATCCCACCTACAATGAGCAGTTCTTC.

This clone was detected only once. The rearrangement joins TRBV4-2 to TRBJ2-3; no clear D gene. The CDR3 loop spans 13 amino acids. Germline loops: CDR1 LGHNA, CDR2 YNFKEQ. The V gene lost 1 base and the J gene lost 3 bases, with 5 bases spanning the gap. Here the CDR3 DNA reads TGTGCCAGCAGCCAAGGACGGACAGATACGCAGTATTTT. Translating it yields CASSQGRTDTQYF.

V and J are TRBV11-1 and TRBJ1-4; D is uncertain. With 0 bases removed from V and 8 bases from J, the gap between germline ends came to 16 bases. This CDR3 contains 16 residues. CDR1 SGHAT and CDR2 FQDESV come from the germline V gene (reference sequence). The CDR3: CASSLAPGSRREKLFF. For the CDR3, the DNA is TGTGCCAGCAGCTTAGCCCCCGGGAGCAGACGGGAAAAACTGTTTTTT. Filled out from reference TRBV11-1 and TRBJ1-4, the complete variable domain reads EAEVAQSPRYKITEKSQAVAFWCDPISGHATLYWYRQILGQGPELLVQFQDESVVDDSQLPKDRFSAERLKGVDSTLKIQPAELGDSAMYLCASSLAPGSRREKLFFGSGTQLSVL.

This chain uses TRBV19 with TRBJ2-3; 7 bases fit TRBD1. Germline V gene lookup returns CDR1 LNHDA and CDR2 SQIVND (reference sequence). The V segment lost 3 bases and the J segment 3 bases; nucleotides outside the gene matches: 12. The CDR3 has 17 residues. CDR3 sequence: CASSIRRNRGGTDTQYF. In DNA form, the CDR3 reads TGTGCCAGTAGTATTCGAAGGAACAGGGGTGGGACAGATACGCAGTATTTT. The whole variable domain, remainder taken from reference TRBV19 and TRBJ2-3, is DGGITQSPKYLFRKEGQNVTLSCEQNLNHDAMYWYRQDPGQGLRLIYYSQIVNDFQKGDIAEGYSVSREKKESFPLTVTSAQKNPTAFYLCASSIRRNRGGTDTQYFGPGTRLTVL.

The rearrangement joins TRBV5-6 to TRBJ2-2, with 8 bases aligning to TRBD1. CDR3 size: 15 residues. Germline CDR1 reads SGHDT; CDR2 reads YYEEEE. V shed 5 bases, J shed 3 bases, and the junction held 6 bases outside the gene matches. The CDR3 DNA reads as TGTGCCAGCAGTCGCGACAGGGGTTACACCGGGGAGCTGTTTTTT. It translates to CASSRDRGYTGELFF.

This clone has just a few counts. The J gene is TRBJ2-5, the V gene TRBV6-5; TRBD1 might be the D (6 bases). The CDR3 loop spans 15 amino acids. The germline V and J ends were trimmed by 6 bases and 5 bases, with 19 bases remaining between them. Germline V gene data show CDR1 as MNHEY and CDR2 as SVGAGI. The CDR3 nucleotides read TGTGCCAGCAGGGGGGCACGGCGGGCAGCGGAGACCCAGTACTTC. Translated: CASRGARRAAETQYF.

The genes are TRBV19 and TRBJ1-1; D remains ambiguous. The CDR3 contains 15 residues. Germline CDR1 and CDR2: LNHDA and SQIVND (reference sequence). The V end was cut by 2 bases, the J end by 0 bases, with 10 bases between. The CDR3 DNA sequence: TGTGCCAGTAGTATAAGGGTCCACCTGAACACTGAAGCTTTCTTT. It yields the protein CASSIRVHLNTEAFF.

The chain couples TRBV27 to TRBJ1-2; a weak D match, TRBD1 (5 bases). Between the trimmed V and J ends, which lost 7 bases and 6 bases, there was a span of 21 bases. Looked up from germline, CDR1 is MNHEY and CDR2 is SMNVEV (reference sequence). The CDR3 sequence is 15 residues long. The CDR3 spells CASTVSVVGAHGYTF. In DNA form, the CDR3 reads TGTGCCAGCACCGTCTCTGTGGTAGGGGCGCATGGCTACACCTTC.

The chain carries TRBV30 and TRBJ1-2, with D unclear. The ends were cut back, 0 bases at V and 2 bases at J, with 4 bases in the middle. The CDR3 runs to 12 residues. Germline V gene data show CDR1 as GTSNPN and CDR2 as SVGIG (reference sequence). In DNA form, the CDR3 reads TGTGCCTGGAGTGTACTGAACTATGGCTACACCTTC. This sequence encodes CAWSVLNYGYTF.

This chain uses TRBV19 with TRBJ1-5; no definite D call. The CDR3 is made up of 14 amino acids. The V end was cut by 6 bases, the J end by 3 bases, with 12 bases between. Germline lookup yields CDR1 LNHDA and CDR2 SQIVND (reference sequence). The CDR3 is CASRSGPINQPQHF. In DNA, the CDR3 is TGTGCCAGTAGGTCAGGACCGATCAATCAGCCCCAGCATTTT.

This clone has more than one count but fewer than ten. V usage is TRBV6-5 and J usage is TRBJ2-7; 10 bases fit TRBD2. J gave up 2 bases and V 6 bases, and 7 bases lay outside the gene matches. The CDR3 is made up of 15 amino acids. Per the germline V gene, CDR1 is MNHEY and CDR2 is SVGAGI. This CDR3 is CASSSGTSATYEQYF. The CDR3 DNA is TGTGCCAGCAGCTCCGGGACTAGCGCGACCTACGAGCAGTACTTC.

This clone was picked up many times. This sequence joins TRBV27 and TRBJ1-5; D call uncertain. The germline V gene encodes CDR1 MNHEY and CDR2 SMNVEV (reference sequence). The CDR3 consists of 15 residues. Trimming took off 3 bases at V and 5 bases at J, with 14 bases between the two ends. The CDR3 loop is CASSFDRYGHQPQHF. The CDR3 DNA sequence: TGTGCCAGCAGTTTTGACCGGTACGGGCATCAGCCCCAGCATTTT.

This clone has more than one count but fewer than ten. The rearrangement uses TRBV6-5 and TRBJ1-2, with TRBD1 matching 8 bases. V lost 6 bases, J lost 3 bases, and 0 bases stayed unmatched. Germline V CDR1 and CDR2: MNHEY, SVGAGI. This CDR3 is built from 12 residues. For the CDR3, the DNA is TGTGCCAGCAGGACAGGGGACTATGGCTACACCTTC. Translated: CASRTGDYGYTF.

This clone showed up just a few times. This rearrangement joins TRBV13 to TRBJ1-1; D is perhaps TRBD1 (5 bases). Trimming removed 5 bases at V and 9 bases at J, with 13 bases between. The CDR3 has 12 residues. CDR1 is PRHDT, CDR2 FYEKMQ, per germline (reference sequence). CDR3 DNA: TGTGCCAGCAGCGTCCGGGGGATCCAAGCTTTCTTT. Protein sequence: CASSVRGIQAFF.

This clone occurred a few times. The rearrangement joins TRBV6-5 to TRBJ2-5; D is ambiguous. V lost 2 bases to trimming and J lost 2 bases, with 12 bases between them. Germline V gene lookup returns CDR1 MNHEY and CDR2 SVGAGI. CDR3 length: 15 amino acids. Written as DNA, the CDR3 is TGTGCCAGCAGTTACAGCTGGGGTTCGCAAGAGACCCAGTACTTC. Protein sequence: CASSYSWGSQETQYF.

This sequence joins TRBV6-5 and TRBJ2-3, with D maybe TRBD2 (5 bases). Trimming took 0 bases from V and 4 from J, leaving 14 bases between them. This CDR3 spans 16 amino acids. Germline CDR1 is MNHEY and CDR2 is SVGAGI. DNA for the CDR3: TGTGCCAGCAGTTACTCGACGGGGAAGGGAGCAGATACGCAGTATTTT. The encoded protein is CASSYSTGKGADTQYF.

This clone was counted between two and nine times. The rearrangement links TRBV2 to TRBJ1-1; D gene ambiguous. The CDR3 sequence is 14 residues long. The germline gives CDR1 SNHLY, CDR2 FYNNEI. V was clipped by 1 base and J by 5 bases, with 11 bases between them. As DNA, the CDR3 is TGTGCCAGCAGTGAAGGGCCCCGAGAGACTGAAGCTTTCTTT. Translated: CASSEGPRETEAFF.

This clone has only a few counts. The genes are TRBV5-8 and TRBJ2-7; D is possibly TRBD2 (6 bases). The germline gives CDR1 SGHTS, CDR2 YDEGEE. The germline V and J ends were trimmed by 2 bases and 3 bases, with 15 bases remaining between them. This CDR3 is built from 15 residues. The CDR3 protein is CASSFSFMGGYEQYF. In DNA form, the CDR3 reads TGTGCCAGCAGCTTCTCCTTTATGGGGGGCTACGAGCAGTACTTC.

A few counts support this clone. The rearrangement links TRBV7-9 to TRBJ1-2, with D possibly being TRBD1 (5 bases). V was pared by 5 bases and J by 6 bases, with 13 bases between. CDR3 length: 13 residues. The V gene's germline CDR1 is SEHNR and CDR2 FQNEAQ (reference sequence). The CDR3 sequence: CASSPRDYHGYTF. In DNA, the CDR3 is TGTGCCAGCAGCCCACGGGACTACCATGGCTACACCTTC.

The J gene is TRBJ2-3, the V gene TRBV9; 11 nucleotides line up with TRBD1. The CDR3 consists of 15 residues. V lost 5 bases, J lost 4 bases, and 6 bases stayed unmatched. Germline values: CDR1 SGDLS, CDR2 YYNGEE. Here the CDR3 DNA reads TGTGCCAGCAGTTCCGGGACAGGGGGTCCAGATACGCAGTATTTT. This encodes CASSSGTGGPDTQYF. Together with reference TRBV9 and TRBJ2-3, the CDR3 gives the full variable domain: DSGVTQTPKHLITATGQRVTLRCSPRSGDLSVYWYQQSLDQGLQFLIQYYNGEERAKGNILERFSAQQFPDLHSELNLSSLELGDSALYFCASSSGTGGPDTQYFGPGTRLTVL.

CDR3 amino acids: CASSPRRQDYSYEQYF. The CDR3 nucleotides are TGTGCCAGCAGCCCCCGCCGCCAGGACTACTCCTACGAGCAGTACTTC. The chain is built from TRBV7-9 and TRBJ2-7; a weak D match, TRBD2 (6 bases). The germline V gene has CDR1 SEHNR and CDR2 FQNEAQ (reference sequence). V gave up 5 bases and J gave up 0 bases, with 17 bases separating them. The CDR3 loop spans 16 amino acids. The whole variable domain, remainder taken from reference TRBV7-9 and TRBJ2-7, is DTGVSQNPRHKITKRGQNVTFRCDPISEHNRLYWYRQTLGQGPEFLTYFQNEAQLEKSRLLSDRFSAERPKGSFSTLEIQRTEQGDSAMYLCASSPRRQDYSYEQYFGPGTRLTVT.

This clone was recorded once. The V gene is TRBV19, the J gene TRBJ1-5; maybe TRBD1 (6 bases). Germline-derived CDR1 and CDR2 are LNHDA and SQIVND (reference sequence). V lost 3 bases and J lost 2, with 14 bases in between. The CDR3 has 16 amino acids. CDR3 bases: TGTGCCAGTAGTATGGGAGCGGGGGCCGGCAATCAGCCCCAGCATTTT. Translation: CASSMGAGAGNQPQHF.

Turning to this clone: At the DNA level, this CDR3 is encoded by other sequences in the same sample as well. The V call is TRBV10-3, the J call TRBJ1-1; perhaps TRBD1 as D (5 bases). CDR3 length: 15 residues. The V gene's germline CDR1 is ENHRY and CDR2 SYGVKD. V was shortened by 0 bases and J by 1 base, with 9 bases between the two germline ends. The CDR3 loop reads CAISESAGQNTEAFF. The CDR3 DNA sequence: TGTGCCATCAGTGAGTCGGCCGGACAGAACACTGAAGCTTTCTTT.

In its sample, this clone was seen a few times. The chain is built from TRBV7-3 and TRBJ2-2; 9 nucleotides agree with TRBD1. The CDR3 consists of 19 residues. J lost 3 bases, V lost 0 bases, and 11 bases had no gene match. In germline, CDR1 is SGHTA, CDR2 FQGTGA. CDR3 in DNA: TGTGCCAGCAGCTTAACAAGGCCGAAGGGACAGGGTTACACCGGGGAGCTGTTTTTT. Protein: CASSLTRPKGQGYTGELFF.

V gene TRBV7-9 combines with J gene TRBJ2-3; 8 nucleotides align to TRBD1. The length of the CDR3 is 15 residues. J was trimmed by 2 bases and V by 8 bases; bases with no gene match: 9. Germline CDR1 and CDR2: SEHNR and FQNEAQ (reference sequence). CDR3 nucleotide sequence: TGTGCCAGCGGTAGGTTGACAGGGGTCACAGATACGCAGTATTTT. It yields the protein CASGRLTGVTDTQYF.

This sequence joins TRBV28 and TRBJ1-4; D not certain. This CDR3 has 12 amino acids. Germline assignment: CDR1 MDHEN and CDR2 SYDVKM. V was clipped by 3 bases and J by 11 bases, with 10 bases between them. The CDR3 is CASSFGPVKLFF. The CDR3 DNA is TGTGCCAGCAGTTTCGGACCCGTGAAACTGTTTTTT.

By share, this clone ranks as medium-sized. The chain joins TRBV4-3 to TRBJ2-7; perhaps TRBD1 as D (6 bases). The V end was cut by 2 bases, the J end by 0 bases, with 11 bases between. Germline V gene lookup returns CDR1 LGHNA and CDR2 YSLEER. The CDR3 is 15 residues long. CDR3 bases: TGCGCCAGCAGCCAAACCACAGGGAGCTCCTACGAGCAGTACTTC. It specifies CASSQTTGSSYEQYF.

In DNA, the CDR3 is TGCAGCGTTCGAGTCCGAGACAGGCCCAACGAGCAGTACTTC. It codes for CSVRVRDRPNEQYF. J is TRBJ2-7 and V is TRBV29-1, with D perhaps TRBD1 (6 bases). V lost 5 bases, J lost 5 bases, and 19 bases lay in between. Germline V CDR1 and CDR2: SQVTM, ANQGSEA. This CDR3 has 14 amino acids.

V gene TRBV7-2 combines with J gene TRBJ1-2; 7 positions match TRBD1. V was clipped by 1 base and J by 4 bases; unmatched bases: 3. This CDR3 is built from 14 residues. Germline CDR1 reads SGHTA; CDR2 reads FQGNSA. The DNA for the CDR3 is TGTGCCAGCAGCTTAGTCCGGGACAGCTATGGCTACACCTTC. Protein sequence: CASSLVRDSYGYTF.

V gene TRBV6-6 combines with J gene TRBJ1-3; D call uncertain. The CDR3 has 13 residues. V was pared by 6 bases and J by 4 bases, with 10 bases between. Germline V gives CDR1 MNHNY, CDR2 SVGAGI (reference sequence). CDR3 sequence (DNA): TGTGCCAGCAGCAAGGACGGCGGAAACACCATATATTTT. This gives the protein CASSKDGGNTIYF.

The gene calls are TRBV9 and TRBJ2-3, with 9 bases matching TRBD2. The ends lost 2 bases at V and 5 bases at J; junction bases unmatched: 9. Germline V CDR1 and CDR2: SGDLS, YYNGEE. CDR3 length: 16 amino acids. The CDR3 region is CASSVEGLAIVDTQYF. The CDR3 DNA is TGTGCCAGCAGCGTCGAAGGACTAGCGATCGTAGATACGCAGTATTTT.

This clone has only a few counts. The rearrangement joins TRBV6-5 to TRBJ2-3; 8 bases are shared with TRBD2. Germline V lookup: CDR1 MNHEY, CDR2 SVGAGI. The CDR3 contains 15 residues. The ends lost 6 bases at V and 1 base at J; junction bases unmatched: 6. The CDR3 sequence is CASRMGLGGTDTQYF. The DNA of the CDR3 is TGTGCCAGCAGAATGGGACTAGGGGGCACAGATACGCAGTATTTT.